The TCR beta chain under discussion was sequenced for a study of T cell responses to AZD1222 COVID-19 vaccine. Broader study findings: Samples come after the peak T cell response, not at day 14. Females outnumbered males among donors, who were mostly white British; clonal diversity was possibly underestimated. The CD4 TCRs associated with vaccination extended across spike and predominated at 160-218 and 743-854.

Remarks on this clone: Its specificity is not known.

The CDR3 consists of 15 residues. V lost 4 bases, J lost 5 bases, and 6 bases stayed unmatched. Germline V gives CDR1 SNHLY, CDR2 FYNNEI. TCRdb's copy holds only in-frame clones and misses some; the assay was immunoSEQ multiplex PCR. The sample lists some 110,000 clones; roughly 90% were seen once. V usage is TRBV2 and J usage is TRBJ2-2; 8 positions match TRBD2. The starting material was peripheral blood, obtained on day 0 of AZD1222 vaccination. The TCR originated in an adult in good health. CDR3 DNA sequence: TGTGCCAGCAGTGTGCAGCGGGAGAGGACCGGGGAGCTGTTTTTT. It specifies CASSVQRERTGELFF.